These 6 T cell receptor beta chains were all obtained from the same sample, sequenced in a study of OX40 agonist ivuxolimab in advanced cancers. Measured with immunoSEQ multiplex PCR; TCRdb has only the in-frame clones, and not every one. The sample lists some 70,000 clones; 80% to 90% were seen once. Material: CD4+ or CD8+ T cells sorted from blood, obtained in a trial of the OX40 agonist ivuxolimab. The source is an adult with an advanced solid tumor such as melanoma, head and neck, liver or kidney cancer.

V is TRBV10-3 and J is TRBJ2-5; TRBD2 matches at 8 bases. The CDR3 contains 14 residues. Germline CDR1 ENHRY, CDR2 SYGVKD. J gave up 2 bases and V 10 bases, and 9 bases lay outside the gene matches. CDR3 residues: CATATSGMQETQYF. CDR3 nucleotide sequence: TGTGCCACCGCTACTAGCGGTATGCAAGAGACCCAGTACTTC.

The chain combines TRBV6-5 with TRBJ2-3; 9 bases line up with TRBD1. The germline CDR1 and CDR2 sequences are MNHEY and SVGAGI. This CDR3 is built from 15 residues. V lost 6 bases to trimming and J lost 5 bases; unmatched junction nucleotides: 9. This CDR3 reads CASRHGQGSGDTQYF. CDR3 bases: TGTGCCAGCAGGCATGGACAGGGGAGCGGAGATACGCAGTATTTT.

The V call is TRBV18, the J call TRBJ2-1; D is unclear. Germline-derived CDR1 and CDR2 are KGHSH and LQKENI. V lost 2 bases to trimming and J lost 3 bases, with 14 bases between them. There are 16 residues in the CDR3. The CDR3 protein is CASSPSPPGSYNEQFF. As DNA, the CDR3 is TGTGCCAGCTCACCAAGCCCCCCGGGCAGCTACAATGAGCAGTTCTTC.

The chain has TRBV5-1 and TRBJ2-5; 7 bases agree with TRBD2. V lost 3 bases and J lost 1; bases outside the gene matches: 3. Per the germline V gene, CDR1 is SGHRS and CDR2 is YFSETQ. The CDR3 consists of 14 residues. The CDR3 here is CASSWGGFQETQYF. The CDR3 region has the DNA TGCGCCAGCAGCTGGGGGGGATTCCAAGAGACCCAGTACTTC.

The chain recombines TRBV9 with TRBJ1-3; TRBD1 agrees at 8 bases. The ends lost 3 bases at V and 0 bases at J; junction bases unmatched: 5. Per the germline V gene, CDR1 is SGDLS and CDR2 is YYNGEE. The CDR3 has 16 residues. The CDR3 nucleotides read TGTGCCAGCAGCGAGGGACAGGACAGCTCTGGAAACACCATATATTTT. Its translation is CASSEGQDSSGNTIYF.

V usage is TRBV30 and J usage is TRBJ1-5; a possible D gene is TRBD1 (5 bases). V was clipped by 2 bases and J by 4 bases, with 9 bases between them. CDR1 is GTSNPN, CDR2 SVGIG, per germline (reference sequence). This CDR3 comprises 13 residues. CDR3 sequence: CAWSIQDNQPQHF. The CDR3 nucleotides are TGTGCCTGGAGTATACAGGATAATCAGCCCCAGCATTTT.